This T cell receptor beta chain was documented in a study of shared clonotypes between healthy human individuals. Each subset's genomic DNA was split evenly across several immunoSEQ plates. Sequencing used immunoSEQ multiplex PCR; TCRdb keeps in-frame clones, though not all of them. This sample has about 1,900,000 clones; approximately 95% occur once, and the top ten carry 0.95% to 1.5%. This CDR3 spans 13 amino acids. Germline V lookup: CDR1 MNHEY, CDR2 SVGAGI. V dropped 2 bases and J dropped 5 bases, with 9 bases sitting between them. Comments on this clone: What it binds is unknown.

CD45RO-negative, CCR7-positively selected cells formed the naive CD8 fraction, excluding terminally differentiated effector memory CD45RA+ cells. Study observations and caveats: Enrolling few donors narrowed the genetic and exposure-history diversity that was represented. In contrast to clonotypes shared by all four donors, non-shared clonotypes had lower generation probabilities. Even with large depth, rarefaction showed that sorted-subset sequencing was incomplete.

Sequenced sample: naive CD8+ T cells sorted from blood. The V gene is TRBV6-5, the J gene TRBJ2-5, with a possible D match to TRBD1 (5 bases). The clonotype comes from a man aged 18-30 years in good health. CDR3 bases: TGTGCCAGCAGTTACGGCAGGGCGGAGACCCAGTACTTC. Translating it yields CASSYGRAETQYF.